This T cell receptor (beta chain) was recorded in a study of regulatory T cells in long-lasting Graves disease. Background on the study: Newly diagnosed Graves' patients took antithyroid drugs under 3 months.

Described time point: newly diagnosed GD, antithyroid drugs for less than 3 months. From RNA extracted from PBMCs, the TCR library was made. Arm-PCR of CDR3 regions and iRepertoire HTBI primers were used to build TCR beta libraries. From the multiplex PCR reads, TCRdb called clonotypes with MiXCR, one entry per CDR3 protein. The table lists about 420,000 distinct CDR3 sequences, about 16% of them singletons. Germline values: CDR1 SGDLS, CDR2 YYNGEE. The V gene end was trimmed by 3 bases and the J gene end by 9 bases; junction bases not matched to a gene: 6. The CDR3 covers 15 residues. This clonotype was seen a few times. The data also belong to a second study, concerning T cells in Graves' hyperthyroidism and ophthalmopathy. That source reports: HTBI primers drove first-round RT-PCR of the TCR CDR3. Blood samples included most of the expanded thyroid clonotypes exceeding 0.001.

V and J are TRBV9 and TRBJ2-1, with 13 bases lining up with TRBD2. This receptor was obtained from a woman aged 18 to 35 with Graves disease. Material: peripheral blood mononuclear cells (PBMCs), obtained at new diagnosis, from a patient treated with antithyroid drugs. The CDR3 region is CASSAGGLAGTEQFF. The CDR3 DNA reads TGTGCCAGCAGCGCCGGGGGACTAGCGGGAACTGAGCAGTTCTTC.